This TCR beta chain was recorded in a study of blood T cell repertoires in COVID-19. Across the study: Samples came from the United States, Italy and Spain, spanning acute and convalescent COVID-19. PBMCs, B-cell-depleted T cells, or T cells provided the cDNA or gDNA that made up the material.

A Seattle source enrolled patients during active infection and followed them longitudinally. This CDR3 region has 15 residues. Trimming at V came to 0 bases and at J to 1 base, leaving 0 bases not matched to a gene. Germline assignment: CDR1 LGHDT and CDR2 YNNKEL (reference sequence). As handled by the study authors: Amplification of reference gene primers provided the estimated nucleated cell counts. Clones were read by immunoSEQ multiplex PCR, and TCRdb kept only the in-frame ones, dropping some. The DNA gave D and trimming, while V, J and clone size come from that table. The sample has more than 80,000 clones; around 90% are singletons.

The chain employs TRBV3-1 (or the pseudogene TRBV3-2) and TRBJ2-3; 8 bases match TRBD2. The source is a young man with COVID-19, enrolled during active disease. Sequenced input: peripheral blood. The CDR3 coding sequence is TGTGCCAGCAGCCAAGACGGGAGGGGCACAGATACGCAGTATTTT. This sequence encodes CASSQDGRGTDTQYF.